One sample yielded the 27 T cell receptor beta chains listed below, sequenced in a study of T cell responses to AZD1222 COVID-19 vaccine. The method was immunoSEQ multiplex PCR; TCRdb's version includes in-frame clones alone and lacks a portion of them. The sample includes about 110,000 clones, around nine tenths seen only once; the top ten take 15%. Sample: peripheral blood, taken 28 days after the second AZD1222 dose. The receptors originated from an adult who received the AZD1222 COVID-19 vaccine.

This CDR3 reads CASSLHNSPLHF. The DNA of the CDR3 is TGTGCCAGCAGTTTACATAATTCACCCCTCCACTTT. The chain uses TRBV27 and TRBJ1-6; D gene unclear. V was shortened by 2 bases and J by 5 bases, with 1 base between the two germline ends. In germline, CDR1 is MNHEY, CDR2 SMNVEV (reference sequence). The CDR3 is 12 amino acids.

The J gene is TRBJ1-2, the V gene TRBV12-3 or TRBV12-4, with unresolved D. Trimming shortened V by 6 bases and J by 7 bases, and 12 bases separated the two germline ends. This CDR3 is 12 amino acids long. The CDR3 DNA follows: TGTGCCAGCAGACTAGGGAGTGGTGGCTACACCTTC. It is translated as CASRLGSGGYTF.

This clone was seen just once. The chain carries TRBV11-3 and TRBJ1-6, with 7 bases identical to TRBD1. V lost 6 bases, J lost 8 bases, and 4 bases stayed unmatched. The germline V gene has CDR1 SGHNT and CDR2 YENEEA. The CDR3 runs 13 residues. This CDR3 reads CASRPTGDSPLHF. CDR3 sequence (DNA): TGTGCCAGCAGGCCAACAGGGGATTCACCCCTCCACTTT.

The chain combines TRBV9 with TRBJ2-3, with 10 bases identical to TRBD2. This CDR3 region has 17 residues. The V and J ends lost 0 bases and 2 bases, in that order; junction bases with no gene match: 6. Germline values: CDR1 SGDLS, CDR2 YYNGEE. The CDR3 spells CASSVGTSGSYTDTQYF. CDR3 nucleotide sequence: TGTGCCAGCAGCGTAGGGACTAGCGGAAGCTACACAGATACGCAGTATTTT.

The rearrangement uses TRBV7-9 and TRBJ1-2, with a weak D call TRBD1 (5 bases). With 4 bases removed from V and 4 bases from J, the gap between germline ends came to 13 bases. Germline V lookup: CDR1 SEHNR, CDR2 FQNEAQ (reference sequence). The CDR3 consists of 14 residues. The CDR3 nucleotides are TGTGCCAGCAGCTACGACCTGCAGGGCTATGGCTACACCTTC. Protein product: CASSYDLQGYGYTF.

This rearrangement joins TRBV21-1 to TRBJ1-4. TRBV21-1 is noted as a pseudogene. There are 24 residues in the CDR3. The CDR3 protein is CASSKQRRQDISGSYRATNEKLFF. For the CDR3, the DNA is TGTGCCAGCAGCAAGCAGCGCAGGCAGGATATTAGTGGGAGTTATAGAGCAACTAATGAAAAACTGTTTTTT.

The rearrangement links TRBV25-1 to TRBJ2-7; D is possibly TRBD2 (5 bases). Per germline, CDR1 MGHDK and CDR2 SYGVNS. The CDR3 loop spans 12 amino acids. Between the trimmed V and J ends, which lost 8 bases and 4 bases, there was a span of 12 bases. Here the CDR3 DNA reads TGTGCCAGCCTAGCCCATGGTTACGAGCAGTACTTC. Translated, it gives CASLAHGYEQYF.

The gene calls are TRBV11-3 and TRBJ2-7; D could derive from TRBD1 or TRBD2 (6 bases each). The CDR3 is made up of 15 amino acids. Germline values: CDR1 SGHNT, CDR2 YENEEA. V was clipped by 3 bases and J by 0 bases, with 12 bases between them. The CDR3: CASSLGGQSSYEQYF. The CDR3 DNA reads as TGTGCCAGCAGCTTGGGGGGCCAGAGCTCCTACGAGCAGTACTTC.

This clone has only one observation. The chain carries TRBV7-9 and TRBJ2-3; 12 bases match TRBD2. Germline V gene data show CDR1 as SEHNR and CDR2 as FQNEAQ (reference sequence). V trimming: 5 bases; J trimming: 2 bases; junction bases outside the gene matches: 8. There are 17 residues in the CDR3. In DNA, the CDR3 is TGTGCCAGCAGCCGAATGACTAGCGGGAGAAACACAGATACGCAGTATTTT. Amino acids: CASSRMTSGRNTDTQYF.

The V gene is TRBV4-2, the J gene TRBJ2-3, with 10 bases matching TRBD2. The CDR3 runs to 18 residues. Looked up from germline, CDR1 is LGHNA and CDR2 is YNFKEQ. V dropped 1 base and J dropped 6; count of bases not matched to a gene: 13. The CDR3 coding sequence is TGTGCCAGCAGCCAAGGTTCTCTCCTCAGCGGGGGGGCGGATACGCAGTATTTT. As protein: CASSQGSLLSGGADTQYF.

V usage is TRBV19 and J usage is TRBJ1-2; D is ambiguous. Trimming cost V 2 bases and J 8 bases, with 6 bases left between them. Germline CDR1 and CDR2: LNHDA and SQIVND (reference sequence). CDR3 size: 11 residues. Here the CDR3 DNA reads TGTGCCAGTAGTATATATGGGGGCTACACCTTC. This gives the protein CASSIYGGYTF.

The chain uses TRBV10-3 and TRBJ1-2; 11 nucleotides agree with TRBD1. J lost 7 bases, V lost 4 bases, and 5 bases had no gene match. Germline V gene lookup returns CDR1 ENHRY and CDR2 SYGVKD. The length of the CDR3 is 14 residues. The CDR3 bases are TGTGCCATCAGTGGGACAGGGGGCTCATTTGGCTACACCTTC. As protein: CAISGTGGSFGYTF.

The chain carries TRBV11-3 and TRBJ1-6; D remains unclear. CDR3 length equals 15 residues. Germline V lookup: CDR1 SGHNT, CDR2 YENEEA. V gave up 4 bases and J gave up 6 bases, with 13 bases separating them. The CDR3 loop reads CASSSSVGSNSPLHF. As DNA, the CDR3 is TGTGCCAGCAGCTCGTCCGTGGGCAGTAATTCACCCCTCCACTTT.

In this sample, this clone turned up once. The J gene is TRBJ2-2, the V gene TRBV6-5, with D maybe TRBD2 (6 bases). The CDR3 spans 15 residues. Trimming removed 6 bases from V and 4 bases from J, with 15 bases in between. Germline V gives CDR1 MNHEY, CDR2 SVGAGI. The CDR3 reads CASSQGTSGTGELFF. The CDR3 DNA reads as TGTGCCAGCAGCCAAGGGACTTCCGGCACCGGGGAGCTGTTTTTT.

The chain joins TRBV5-4 to TRBJ2-5; D uncertain. CDR3 length: 13 residues. Trimming removed 4 bases from V and 13 bases from J, with 20 bases in between. CDR1 is SGHNT and CDR2 is YYREEE in the germline V gene (reference sequence). The CDR3 protein is CASSPTEPQILYF. In DNA form, the CDR3 reads TGTGCCAGCAGCCCCACCGAGCCACAGATTTTGTACTTC.

The V gene is TRBV2, the J gene TRBJ1-1; D not certain. The CDR3 spans 13 residues. Germline V CDR1 and CDR2: SNHLY, FYNNEI. V lost 5 bases to trimming and J lost 1 base, with 8 bases between them. This chain's CDR3 is CASSFTTNTEAFF. In DNA form, the CDR3 reads TGTGCCAGCAGTTTTACCACGAACACTGAAGCTTTCTTT. Variable domain in full (rest from reference TRBV2 and TRBJ1-1): EPEVTQTPSHQVTQMGQEVILRCVPISNHLYFYWYRQILGQKVEFLVSFYNNEISEKSEIFDDQFSVERPDGSNFTLKIRSTKLEDSAMYFCASSFTTNTEAFFGQGTRLTVV.

CDR3 sequence reads: CASTGTGVYGYTF. The CDR3 nucleotides read TGTGCCAGCACCGGGACAGGGGTCTATGGCTACACCTTC. V usage is TRBV2 and J usage is TRBJ1-2; 10 nucleotides agree with TRBD1. CDR1 is SNHLY, CDR2 FYNNEI, per germline. The V gene end was trimmed by 7 bases and the J gene end by 4 bases; junction bases not matched to a gene: 3. This CDR3 spans 13 amino acids. Based on the CDR3 plus reference TRBV2 and TRBJ1-2, the full variable domain is EPEVTQTPSHQVTQMGQEVILRCVPISNHLYFYWYRQILGQKVEFLVSFYNNEISEKSEIFDDQFSVERPDGSNFTLKIRSTKLEDSAMYFCASTGTGVYGYTFGSGTRLTVV.

The chain links TRBV2 to TRBJ2-7; D unclear. Germline CDR1 SNHLY, CDR2 FYNNEI. Trimming pared 3 bases from V and 2 bases from J, leaving 17 bases between. The CDR3 length is 16 residues. As DNA, the CDR3 is TGTGCCAGCAGTGACCCCCGAACTCCCGCAACCTACGAGCAGTACTTC. This sequence encodes CASSDPRTPATYEQYF.

The chain uses TRBV6-5 and TRBJ2-5; 7 nucleotides agree with TRBD2. In germline, CDR1 is MNHEY, CDR2 SVGAGI. V lost 0 bases, J lost 5 bases, and 3 bases stayed unmatched. There are 14 residues in the CDR3. The CDR3 protein is CASSYSGGSETQYF. CDR3 DNA: TGTGCCAGCAGTTACTCCGGGGGGTCGGAGACCCAGTACTTC.

This chain connects TRBV10-1 to TRBJ2-7; a possible D gene is TRBD1 (6 bases). Trimming removed 4 bases at V and 5 bases at J, with 21 bases between. The CDR3 totals 16 residues. Germline V CDR1 and CDR2: WNHNN, SYGVQD (reference sequence). Here the CDR3 reads CASSVSPSTGYDEQYF. Written as DNA, the CDR3 is TGCGCCAGCAGTGTCTCCCCTTCAACAGGGTACGACGAGCAGTACTTC.

The V gene is TRBV5-1, the J gene TRBJ1-4, with D perhaps matching TRBD1 (6 bases). CDR1 is SGHRS, CDR2 YFSETQ, per germline. The CDR3 extends over 16 amino acids. Deletions cut 4 bases from V and 0 bases from J, with 13 bases between. Here the CDR3 DNA reads TGCGCCAGCAGCCGCAGGGGATTCACAACTAATGAAAAACTGTTTTTT. As protein: CASSRRGFTTNEKLFF.

The chain combines TRBV5-5 with TRBJ1-4, with D unclear. This CDR3 is 16 amino acids long. V was clipped by 4 bases and J by 0 bases, with 13 bases between them. The germline V gene has CDR1 SGHKS and CDR2 YYEKEE (reference sequence). The CDR3 bases are TGTGCCAGCAGCGTCCTCGTAGTGCCAACTAATGAAAAACTGTTTTTT. Translating gives CASSVLVVPTNEKLFF.

V is TRBV19 and J is TRBJ1-2; D gene uncertain. CDR1 is LNHDA and CDR2 is SQIVND in the germline V gene (reference sequence). The CDR3 runs 13 residues. Trimming removed 3 bases from V and 6 bases from J, with 11 bases in between. CDR3 DNA: TGTGCCAGTAGTATTGGGTCCCCCCATGGCTACACCTTC. Its protein product is CASSIGSPHGYTF.

V gene TRBV30 combines with J gene TRBJ2-5; 15 bases are a match to TRBD2. J lost 4 bases, V lost 2 bases, and 5 bases had no gene match. Germline CDR1 is GTSNPN and CDR2 is SVGIG (reference sequence). This CDR3 region has 16 residues. The CDR3 DNA reads TGTGCCTGGAGTCCCGGACTAGCGGGAGGGGCAGAGACCCAGTACTTC. Protein: CAWSPGLAGGAETQYF.

Turning to this clone: The same CDR3 is also encoded by other DNA sequences in this sample. V gene TRBV18 combines with J gene TRBJ1-2, with D tentatively TRBD1 (6 bases). Deletions cut 0 bases from V and 6 bases from J, with 8 bases between. Germline V gives CDR1 KGHSH, CDR2 LQKENI. CDR3 size: 13 residues. In nucleotides, the CDR3 is TGTGCCAGCTCACCACCGACAGGAGATGGCTACACCTTC. This sequence encodes CASSPPTGDGYTF.

The chain combines TRBV7-9 with TRBJ2-2; TRBD2 aligns across 8 bases. Losses at the gene ends were 8 bases for V and 6 bases for J; bases not matched to a gene: 11. The CDR3 loop spans 15 amino acids. Per germline, CDR1 SEHNR and CDR2 FQNEAQ (reference sequence). The CDR3 DNA follows: TGTGCCAGCGCCCGGGGCCGGGGGGGCCCCGGGGAGCTGTTTTTT. Its protein product is CASARGRGGPGELFF. The full variable domain, its missing parts supplied by reference TRBV7-9 and TRBJ2-2, is DTGVSQNPRHKITKRGQNVTFRCDPISEHNRLYWYRQTLGQGPEFLTYFQNEAQLEKSRLLSDRFSAERPKGSFSTLEIQRTEQGDSAMYLCASARGRGGPGELFFGEGSRLTVL.

The chain has TRBV5-1 and TRBJ2-3; TRBD2 matches at 9 bases. This CDR3 has 16 amino acids. Germline loops: CDR1 SGHRS, CDR2 YFSETQ. Germline trimming cut 0 bases from V and 1 base from J; bases unmatched to any gene: 3. The CDR3 reads CASSLERTSGTDTQYF. CDR3 nucleotides: TGCGCCAGCAGCTTGGAGAGGACTAGCGGCACAGATACGCAGTATTTT.